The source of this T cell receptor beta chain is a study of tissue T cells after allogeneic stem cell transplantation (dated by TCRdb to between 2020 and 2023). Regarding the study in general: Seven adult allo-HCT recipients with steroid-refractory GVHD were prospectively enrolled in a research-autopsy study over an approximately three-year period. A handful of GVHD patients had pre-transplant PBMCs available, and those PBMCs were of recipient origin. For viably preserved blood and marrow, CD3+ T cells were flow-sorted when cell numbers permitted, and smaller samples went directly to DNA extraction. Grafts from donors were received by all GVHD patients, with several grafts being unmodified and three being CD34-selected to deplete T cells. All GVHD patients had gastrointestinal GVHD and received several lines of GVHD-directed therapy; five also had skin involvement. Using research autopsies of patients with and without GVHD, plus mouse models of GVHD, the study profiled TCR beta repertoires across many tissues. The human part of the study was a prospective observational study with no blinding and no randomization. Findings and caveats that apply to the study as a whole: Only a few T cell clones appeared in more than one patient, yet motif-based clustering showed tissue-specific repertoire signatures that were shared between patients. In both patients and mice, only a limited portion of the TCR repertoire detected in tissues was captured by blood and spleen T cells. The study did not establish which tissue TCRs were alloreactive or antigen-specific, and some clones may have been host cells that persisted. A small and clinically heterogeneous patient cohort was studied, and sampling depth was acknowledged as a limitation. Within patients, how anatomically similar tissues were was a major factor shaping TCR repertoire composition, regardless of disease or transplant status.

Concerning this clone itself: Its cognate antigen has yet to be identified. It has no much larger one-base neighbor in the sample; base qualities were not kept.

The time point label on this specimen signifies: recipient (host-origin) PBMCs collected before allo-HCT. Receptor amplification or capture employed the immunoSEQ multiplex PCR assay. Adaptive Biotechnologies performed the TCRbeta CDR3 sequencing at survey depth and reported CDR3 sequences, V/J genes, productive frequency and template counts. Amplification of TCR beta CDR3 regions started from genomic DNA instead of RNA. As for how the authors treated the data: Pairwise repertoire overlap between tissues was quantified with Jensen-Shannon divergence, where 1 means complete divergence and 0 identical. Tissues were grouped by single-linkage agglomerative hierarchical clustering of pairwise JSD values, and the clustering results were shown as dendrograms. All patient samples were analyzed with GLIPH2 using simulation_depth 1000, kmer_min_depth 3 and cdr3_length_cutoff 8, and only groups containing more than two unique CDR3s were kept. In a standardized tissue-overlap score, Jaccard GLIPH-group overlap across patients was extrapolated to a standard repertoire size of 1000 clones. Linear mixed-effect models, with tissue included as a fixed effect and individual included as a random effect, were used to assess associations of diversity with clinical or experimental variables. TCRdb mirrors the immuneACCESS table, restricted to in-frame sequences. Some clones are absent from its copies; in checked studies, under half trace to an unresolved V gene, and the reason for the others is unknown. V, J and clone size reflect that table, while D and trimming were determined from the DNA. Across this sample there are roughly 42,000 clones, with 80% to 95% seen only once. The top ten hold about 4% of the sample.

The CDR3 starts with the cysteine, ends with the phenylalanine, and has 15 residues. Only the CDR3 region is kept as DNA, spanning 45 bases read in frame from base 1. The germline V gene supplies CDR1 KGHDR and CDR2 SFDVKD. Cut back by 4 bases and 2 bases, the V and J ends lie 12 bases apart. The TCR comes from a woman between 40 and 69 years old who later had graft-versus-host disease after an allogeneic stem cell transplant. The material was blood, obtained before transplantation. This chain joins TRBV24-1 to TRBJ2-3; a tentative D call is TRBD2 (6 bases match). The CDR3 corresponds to CATSETAGITDTQYF. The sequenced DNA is TGTGCCACCAGTGAGACGGCGGGGATCACAGATACGCAGTATTTT.